This is a list of T cell receptor beta chains from one sample in a study of T cells in localized non-small cell lung cancer. Clones were read by immunoSEQ multiplex PCR, and TCRdb kept only the in-frame ones, dropping some. The sample holds approximately 20,000 clones; about 88% are singletons and the top ten take approximately 2.4%. The starting material was peripheral blood, obtained before any cancer treatment. The source of these receptors is a man between 40 and 69 years old with stage I lung adenocarcinoma. The CDR3 runs from the conserved cysteine through the conserved F or W. A D gene is named only where the DNA matches it firmly. Part of the rows lack a size; the others show once, few, many or a class for expanded clones.

j_gene | v_gene | d_gene | abundance | CDR3aa | CDR3nt
TRBJ2-6 | TRBV5-6 | NA | NA | CASLSQSRANVLTF | TGTGCCAGCCTTTCACAAAGTCGGGCCAACGTCCTGACTTTC
TRBJ2-2 | TRBV11-2 | NA | once | CASSLDRAAELFF | TGTGCCAGCAGCTTAGATCGAGCTGCGGAGCTGTTTTTT
TRBJ1-5 | TRBV28 | TRBD1 | few | CASSFGTGNQPQHF | TGTGCCAGCAGTTTCGGGACAGGGAATCAGCCCCAGCATTTT
TRBJ2-7 | TRBV28 | TRBD1 | NA | CASSLVDRSYEQYF | TGTGCCAGCAGTTTAGTGGACAGGAGCTACGAGCAGTACTTC
TRBJ2-3 | TRBV10-3 | NA | NA | CAISESSTSTDTQYF | TGTGCCATCAGTGAGTCGTCAACTAGCACAGATACGCAGTATTTT
TRBJ2-7 | TRBV29-1 | TRBD1 | NA | CSVGTGETYEQYF | TGCAGCGTTGGGACAGGGGAAACCTACGAGCAGTACTTC
TRBJ2-7 | TRBV2 | TRBD1 | once | CASSGQESSYEQYF | TGTGCCAGCAGCGGACAGGAGAGCTCCTACGAGCAGTACTTC
TRBJ1-1 | TRBV5-6 | NA | NA | CASSLAEQGWRTEAFF | TGTGCCAGCAGCTTGGCAGAACAGGGCTGGAGGACTGAAGCTTTCTTT
TRBJ2-3 | TRBV18 | NA | NA | CASSRSTDTQYF | TGTGCCAGCTCACGCAGCACAGATACGCAGTATTTT
TRBJ1-1 | TRBV5-4 | TRBD1 | NA | CASRVGQANTEAFF | TGTGCCAGCAGAGTGGGACAGGCGAACACTGAAGCTTTCTTT
TRBJ2-3 | TRBV7-2 | NA | NA | CASRRADTQYF | TGTGCCAGCAGGCGGGCAGATACGCAGTATTTT
TRBJ2-5 | TRBV11-2 | NA | NA | CASSPVAGQETQYF | TGTGCCAGCAGCCCCGTTGCAGGCCAAGAGACCCAGTACTTC
TRBJ2-3 | TRBV19 | NA | NA | CASSSTRSDTQYF | TGTGCCAGTAGTTCCACTAGATCGGATACGCAGTATTTT
TRBJ2-7 | TRBV2 | NA | NA | CASSEAYGFYEQYF | TGTGCCAGCAGTGAAGCCTATGGGTTTTACGAGCAGTACTTC